The entry that follows covers one TCR beta chain sequence. What it binds is not known. The data were obtained in a study of human T cells and chemical hapten exposure. Looking at the study overall: Upper-back patch tests with 0.01% DPC were read at 6 days.

The study's findings and limits: While controls formed fewer of them, expanded TCRs formed significantly more large CDR3 similarity clusters.

Described time point: patch test 1, 2 weeks after DPC sensitization. Treatment here: therapeutic diphenylcyclopropenone sensitization with weekly scalp DPC. Under the authors' procedure: TCR counts had a median of approximately 96,000 per sample and spanned about 20,000 to 750,000. TCRdb reprocessed the RACE reads with MiXCR, giving one entry per CDR3 protein. V and J calls and clone size were set by TCRdb, not the authors. This table holds 370,000 or so distinct CDR3 sequences, around 5% found once. The length of the CDR3 is 13 residues. Germline values: CDR1 SGDLS, CDR2 YYNGEE. The V and J ends lost 0 bases and 2 bases respectively, with 4 bases between them.

This receptor was identified in a woman in her fifties or sixties with alopecia areata. Some clones in this sample may be carry-over from other donors' samples. The sample here was whole blood, taken in connection with sensitization to the hapten diphenylcyclopropenone (DPC). V usage is TRBV9 and J usage is TRBJ2-3, with D unclear. The CDR3 reads CASSVAFTDTQYF. CDR3 sequence (DNA): TGTGCCAGCAGCGTAGCTTTCACAGATACGCAGTATTTT.